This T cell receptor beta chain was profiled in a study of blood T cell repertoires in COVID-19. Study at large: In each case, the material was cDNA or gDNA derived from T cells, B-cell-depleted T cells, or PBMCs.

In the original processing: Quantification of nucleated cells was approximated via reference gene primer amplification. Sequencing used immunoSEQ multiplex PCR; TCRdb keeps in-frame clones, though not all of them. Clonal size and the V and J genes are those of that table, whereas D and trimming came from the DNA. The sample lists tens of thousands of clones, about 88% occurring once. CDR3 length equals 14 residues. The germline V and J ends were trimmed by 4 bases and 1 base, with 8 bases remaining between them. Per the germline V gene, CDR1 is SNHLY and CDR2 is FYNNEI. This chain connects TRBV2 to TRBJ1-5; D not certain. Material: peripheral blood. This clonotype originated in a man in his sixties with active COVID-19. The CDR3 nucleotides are TGTGCCAGCAGTGGTATGAGGAGCAATCAGCCCCAGCATTTT. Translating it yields CASSGMRSNQPQHF. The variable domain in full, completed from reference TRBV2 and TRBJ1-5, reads EPEVTQTPSHQVTQMGQEVILRCVPISNHLYFYWYRQILGQKVEFLVSFYNNEISEKSEIFDDQFSVERPDGSNFTLKIRSTKLEDSAMYFCASSGMRSNQPQHFGDGTRLSIL.